Here is one T cell receptor (beta chain) with its context. This record belongs to a study of shared clonotypes between healthy human individuals. The protocol was immunoSEQ multiplex PCR, while the TCRdb copy is restricted to in-frame clones and leaves out a portion. The sample records 2 million to 2.5 million clones, over 85% being singletons. Naive CD8 cells lacked CD45RO and underwent positive selection for CCR7, leaving out terminally differentiated effector memory CD45RA+ cells. Source material: naive CD8+ T cells sorted from blood. The sequence was obtained from a man aged 18-30 years in good health.

CDR3 nucleotide sequence: TGCGCCAGCAGTGATGGCGAGGGCCCTGGGGAGCTGTTTTTT. This gives the protein CASSDGEGPGELFF. The V call is TRBV10-1, the J call TRBJ2-2; a weak D match, TRBD2 (5 bases). V was trimmed by 3 bases and J by 8 bases, leaving 13 bases between them. Germline lookup yields CDR1 WNHNN and CDR2 SYGVQD (reference sequence). CDR3 size: 14 residues.